Listed below are T cell receptor beta chains from one sample, sequenced in a study of chemoradiotherapy in HPV16-positive cancers. Produced via immunoSEQ multiplex PCR; TCRdb's table is partial and in-frame only. The table lists about 6,500 clones, approximately 90% of them singletons, with 7% to 9% in the top ten. The sequences come from tumor tissue, collected from a patient who underwent chemoradiotherapy. The receptors come from a human donor with HPV-associated anogenital cancer. The conserved cysteine and the conserved F or W are not part of the CDR3 here. The order of the fields is J gene, V gene, clone size, CDR3 protein. Clone size is shown for a subset of rows, as once, few, many or a class of expanded clone.

j_gene: TRBJ2-1; v_gene: TRBV10-3; abundance: few; CDR3aa: AISDDGHQYNEQF
j_gene: TRBJ1-1; v_gene: TRBV7-2; abundance: .; CDR3aa: ASSFKSGGTEAF
j_gene: TRBJ2-3; v_gene: TRBV5-1; abundance: .; CDR3aa: ASSLDSETSDTQY
j_gene: TRBJ1-2; v_gene: TRBV27; abundance: .; CDR3aa: ASSLRQGDYGYT
j_gene: TRBJ2-5; v_gene: TRBV10-3; abundance: .; CDR3aa: AISDVVWTSGQETQY
j_gene: TRBJ2-5; v_gene: TRBV11-2; abundance: .; CDR3aa: ASSFGGYQETQY
j_gene: TRBJ1-1; v_gene: TRBV11-2; abundance: .; CDR3aa: ASSLRRTEAF
j_gene: TRBJ2-3; v_gene: TRBV4-1; abundance: .; CDR3aa: ASSQDPLAGAPDTQY
j_gene: TRBJ1-5; v_gene: TRBV5-8; abundance: .; CDR3aa: ASTRDGEYSNQPQH
j_gene: TRBJ2-2; v_gene: TRBV7-3; abundance: .; CDR3aa: ASSLIWNTGELF
j_gene: TRBJ2-1; v_gene: TRBV6-5; abundance: once; CDR3aa: ASSSFRGHSYNEQF
j_gene: TRBJ2-2; v_gene: TRBV4-1; abundance: .; CDR3aa: ASSALIQAGGWRTGELF
j_gene: TRBJ2-1; v_gene: TRBV7-9; abundance: .; CDR3aa: ASSLLSRNNNEQF
j_gene: TRBJ1-5; v_gene: TRBV5-1; abundance: .; CDR3aa: ASSLGTVGSAGAQH
j_gene: TRBJ2-5; v_gene: TRBV29-1; abundance: .; CDR3aa: SVEGVETYQETQY
j_gene: TRBJ2-1; v_gene: TRBV7-9; abundance: .; CDR3aa: ASSRDSPPRNEQF
j_gene: TRBJ1-2; v_gene: TRBV12-5; abundance: .; CDR3aa: ASGPARHPYGYT
j_gene: TRBJ1-5; v_gene: TRBV27; abundance: .; CDR3aa: ASSDRAALAQH
j_gene: TRBJ2-3; v_gene: TRBV5-1; abundance: .; CDR3aa: ASSLGGLADRTDTQY
j_gene: TRBJ1-5; v_gene: TRBV4-1; abundance: .; CDR3aa: ASSPTGPNQPQH
j_gene: TRBJ2-1; v_gene: TRBV9; abundance: .; CDR3aa: ASSVTSGRAFGNEQF
j_gene: TRBJ1-5; v_gene: TRBV27; abundance: .; CDR3aa: ASSYGTGAGPQH
j_gene: TRBJ2-2; v_gene: TRBV15; abundance: .; CDR3aa: ATSKPGLAGEGRRTGELF
j_gene: TRBJ2-2; v_gene: TRBV10-3; abundance: .; CDR3aa: AIRGAGGPSGELF
j_gene: TRBJ2-3; v_gene: TRBV10-2; abundance: .; CDR3aa: ASRRTSDTDTQY
j_gene: TRBJ1-2; v_gene: TRBV11-3; abundance: .; CDR3aa: ASSLETFYGYT
j_gene: TRBJ2-3; v_gene: TRBV11-2; abundance: .; CDR3aa: ASSLVPAAREGPDTQY
j_gene: TRBJ2-1; v_gene: TRBV6-1; abundance: .; CDR3aa: ATSWDALSYNEQF
j_gene: TRBJ2-7; v_gene: TRBV9; abundance: once; CDR3aa: ASSVTSGYEQY
j_gene: TRBJ1-3; v_gene: TRBV7-6; abundance: once; CDR3aa: ASSRDRSGNTIY
j_gene: TRBJ1-5; v_gene: TRBV7-2; abundance: .; CDR3aa: ASKPEWSNQPQH
j_gene: TRBJ2-3; v_gene: TRBV6-5; abundance: .; CDR3aa: ASRTPSGSTDTQY
j_gene: TRBJ2-3; v_gene: TRBV27; abundance: .; CDR3aa: ASSRPPDTQY
j_gene: TRBJ1-2; v_gene: TRBV2; abundance: .; CDR3aa: ASSFDRGLGNYGYT
j_gene: TRBJ2-1; v_gene: TRBV6-1; abundance: .; CDR3aa: ASSVRTDYNEQF
j_gene: TRBJ2-3; v_gene: TRBV5-6; abundance: .; CDR3aa: ASSLRPDTQY
j_gene: TRBJ2-7; v_gene: TRBV18; abundance: .; CDR3aa: ASSDRSYEQY
j_gene: TRBJ1-4; v_gene: TRBV6-5; abundance: .; CDR3aa: ASRSAGRFNEKLF
j_gene: TRBJ2-3; v_gene: TRBV5-1; abundance: .; CDR3aa: ASSLQGSPDTQY